Each of the 21 T cell receptor beta chains below was sequenced from the same sample in a study of blood T cell repertoires in COVID-19. Repertoires were generated with immunoSEQ multiplex PCR, while TCRdb's copy carries only in-frame clones and drops some. The sample lists around 93,000 clones, about 80% occurring once. The sample comprised peripheral blood. The receptors were sampled from a man aged 55 to 70 with acute or convalescent COVID-19.

This chain uses TRBV11-2 with TRBJ2-7; 7 bases match TRBD1. The CDR3 has 14 residues. Trimming at V came to 6 bases and at J to 5 bases, leaving 10 bases not matched to a gene. Germline assignment: CDR1 SGHAT and CDR2 FQNNGV. The CDR3 sequence is CASRQPARGNEQYF. The DNA of the CDR3 is TGTGCCAGCAGGCAACCCGCCAGGGGGAACGAGCAGTACTTC.

In its sample, this clone was seen a few times. V and J are TRBV5-4 and TRBJ2-1, with TRBD2 as a possible D gene (6 bases). Trimming took 4 bases from V and 0 from J, leaving 11 bases between them. Germline V lookup: CDR1 SGHNT, CDR2 YYREEE (reference sequence). The CDR3 is 15 amino acids. The CDR3 sequence: CASSRDGSSYNEQFF. The DNA for the CDR3 is TGTGCCAGCAGCCGGGACGGGAGCTCCTACAATGAGCAGTTCTTC.

V is TRBV7-3 and J is TRBJ1-1; D might be TRBD1 (6 bases). The CDR3 has 16 amino acids. The V and J ends lost 5 bases and 0 bases respectively, with 16 bases between them. The germline gives CDR1 SGHTA, CDR2 FQGTGA. CDR3 amino acids: CASSPQGSALNTEAFF. The CDR3 region has the DNA TGTGCCAGCAGCCCCCAGGGGTCCGCCTTGAACACTGAAGCTTTCTTT. The entire variable domain, with the rest obtained from reference TRBV7-3 and TRBJ1-1, is as follows: GAGVSQTPSNKVTEKGKYVELRCDPISGHTALYWYRQSLGQGPEFLIYFQGTGAADDSGLPNDRFFAVRPEGSVSTLKIQRTERGDSAVYLCASSPQGSALNTEAFFGQGTRLTVV.

This clone appeared a few times. The J gene is TRBJ2-1, the V gene TRBV18; 15 bases line up with TRBD2. The CDR3 runs to 16 residues. After removal of 4 bases from V and 8 bases from J, the junction contained 6 bases not matched to a gene. Germline V gene sequence: CDR1 KGHSH, CDR2 LQKENI. CDR3 amino acids: CASSRGTSGGLYEQFF. CDR3 sequence (DNA): TGTGCCAGCTCACGCGGGACTAGCGGGGGGCTGTATGAGCAGTTCTTC.

This chain joins TRBV2 and TRBJ1-2; D may be TRBD1 (6 bases). The length of the CDR3 is 16 residues. Trimming removed 6 bases at V and 0 bases at J, with 17 bases between. CDR1 is SNHLY, CDR2 FYNNEI, per germline. This chain's CDR3 is CASRLRRQASNYGYTF. Here the CDR3 DNA reads TGTGCCAGCAGATTAAGGCGACAGGCCTCTAACTATGGCTACACCTTC.

The chain employs TRBV7-9 and TRBJ1-2, with 8 positions matching TRBD1. Trimming at V came to 0 bases and at J to 5 bases, leaving 8 bases not matched to a gene. The CDR3 spans 16 residues. Germline lookup yields CDR1 SEHNR and CDR2 FQNEAQ (reference sequence). CDR3 DNA: TGTGCCAGCAGCTTAGCAGGGTCAGGGGGCTTTTATGGCTACACCTTC. Its translation is CASSLAGSGGFYGYTF.

The chain employs TRBV29-1 and TRBJ2-1; 8 nucleotides match TRBD2. Germline values: CDR1 SQVTM, CDR2 ANQGSEA. The CDR3 spans 12 residues. V was pared by 7 bases and J by 8 bases, with 7 bases of the junction left unmatched. The CDR3 protein is CSGGLASDEQFF. The CDR3 region has the DNA TGCAGCGGAGGACTAGCTAGCGATGAGCAGTTCTTC.

V is TRBV5-1 and J is TRBJ1-1, with 9 positions matching TRBD1. Germline CDR1 and CDR2: SGHRS and YFSETQ. This CDR3 has 12 amino acids. V gave up 0 bases and J gave up 11 bases; unmatched junction bases: 2. CDR3 loop: CASSLGQGGAFF. For the CDR3, the DNA is TGCGCCAGCAGCTTGGGACAGGGGGGCGCTTTCTTT.

The chain recombines TRBV3-1 (or the pseudogene TRBV3-2) with TRBJ2-7, with 7 nucleotides matching TRBD1. Per germline, CDR1 LGHDT and CDR2 YNNKEL (reference sequence). The V segment lost 6 bases and the J segment 4 bases; nucleotides outside the gene matches: 9. The CDR3 length is 14 residues. Here the CDR3 reads CASRHGQDRYEQYF. DNA for the CDR3: TGTGCCAGCAGACACGGACAGGACCGTTACGAGCAGTACTTC.

The rearrangement links TRBV27 to TRBJ2-1, with D tentatively TRBD1 (5 bases). Trimming removed 2 bases at V and 8 bases at J, with 16 bases between. There are 15 residues in the CDR3. Germline values: CDR1 MNHEY, CDR2 SMNVEV (reference sequence). The CDR3 region has the DNA TGTGCCAGCAGTTTAGGCGTCAGGGTGGGGTATGAGCAGTTCTTC. As protein: CASSLGVRVGYEQFF.

The chain employs TRBV28 and TRBJ1-5; TRBD1 aligns across 7 bases. CDR1 and CDR2 from the germline V gene are MDHEN and SYDVKM. The CDR3 covers 16 residues. V trimming: 7 bases; J trimming: 7 bases; junction bases outside the gene matches: 16. CDR3 DNA: TGTGCCAGCATCGGGGGGGGGACAGTCTCCTTCCAGCCCCAGCATTTT. Translating it yields CASIGGGTVSFQPQHF.

With regard to this clone: An end of the junction does not agree with germline; a read error may underlie this. V gene TRBV6-5 combines with J gene TRBJ1-2, with a weak D call TRBD1 (6 bases). This CDR3 contains 13 residues. Germline CDR1 reads MNHEY; CDR2 reads SVGAGI. The CDR3 bases are TGTGTCAGCACCCCCGGACAGTTTAATGGCTACACCTTC. Translation gives CVSTPGQFNGYTF.

The V and J genes are TRBV9 and TRBJ2-3; 7 bases are a match to TRBD2. The germline gives CDR1 SGDLS, CDR2 YYNGEE. With 0 bases clipped from V and 4 bases from J, the junction kept 5 bases outside the gene matches. This CDR3 contains 15 residues. In DNA, the CDR3 is TGTGCCAGCAGCGTAGGGGGGGGTTCGGCAGATACGCAGTATTTT. Translated: CASSVGGGSADTQYF.

This clone was recorded only once. The chain couples TRBV9 to TRBJ2-5, with 10 bases that match TRBD2. V lost 2 bases and J lost 4; bases outside the gene matches: 5. Germline CDR1 reads SGDLS; CDR2 reads YYNGEE. This CDR3 contains 15 residues. CDR3 loop: CASSVGLAGAETQYF. Here the CDR3 DNA reads TGTGCCAGCAGCGTGGGCCTAGCGGGGGCAGAGACCCAGTACTTC.

V and J are TRBV11-3 and TRBJ1-1, with D unresolved. The CDR3 has 16 amino acids. CDR1 is SGHNT and CDR2 is YENEEA in the germline V gene. Deletions cut 0 bases from V and 1 base from J, with 12 bases between. The CDR3 is CASSLDLGRGNTEAFF. In DNA form, the CDR3 reads TGTGCCAGCAGCTTAGATCTGGGCCGGGGGAACACTGAAGCTTTCTTT.

The chain carries TRBV29-1 and TRBJ1-4; TRBD1 might be the D (5 bases). The CDR3 has 13 residues. Germline loops: CDR1 SQVTM, CDR2 ANQGSEA. Trimming removed 7 bases from V and 0 bases from J, with 9 bases in between. The CDR3 is CSGTLATNEKLFF. In nucleotides, the CDR3 is TGCAGCGGGACACTTGCAACTAATGAAAAACTGTTTTTT.

The chain has TRBV7-9 and TRBJ1-4; 7 nucleotides line up with TRBD1. J gave up 6 bases and V 10 bases, and 2 bases lay outside the gene matches. This CDR3 has 11 residues. Germline V gene lookup returns CDR1 SEHNR and CDR2 FQNEAQ (reference sequence). CDR3 protein: CATGTDEKLFF. In DNA, the CDR3 is TGTGCCACCGGGACAGATGAAAAACTGTTTTTT.

V usage is TRBV29-1 and J usage is TRBJ1-1; a weak D match, TRBD1 (6 bases). The length of the CDR3 is 13 residues. The germline gives CDR1 SQVTM, CDR2 ANQGSEA. Trimming cost V 7 bases and J 4 bases, with 16 bases left between them. CDR3 sequence: CSANGGGTTEAFF. CDR3 in DNA: TGCAGCGCCAATGGGGGGGGCACCACTGAAGCTTTCTTT.

This clone occurred many times. The chain is built from TRBV10-1 and TRBJ1-4; D is unclear. The CDR3 length is 14 residues. Germline V gene data show CDR1 as WNHNN and CDR2 as SYGVQD (reference sequence). CDR3 amino acids: CPTGCQPALEKLFF. CDR3 nucleotide sequence: TGCCCGACTGGGTGCCAGCCCGCTCTGGAAAAACTGTTTTTT.

This clone was found a few times. This chain links TRBV4-1 with TRBJ1-1; 8 nucleotides agree with TRBD1. V lost 2 bases to trimming and J lost 4 bases; unmatched junction nucleotides: 6. The CDR3 has 15 amino acids. CDR1 is MGHRA, CDR2 YSYEKL, per germline. Written as DNA, the CDR3 is TGCGCCAGCAGCCAAACTGGACAGGGTCGCACTGAAGCTTTCTTT. Translation gives CASSQTGQGRTEAFF.

This chain uses TRBV5-1 with TRBJ2-1; D may be TRBD2 (7 bases). There are 13 residues in the CDR3. V was clipped by 6 bases and J by 7 bases, with 14 bases between them. Germline V gene data show CDR1 as SGHRS and CDR2 as YFSETQ. CDR3 nucleotides: TGCGCCAGCAACCGGGGAGGGGGTAATGAGCAGTTCTTC. This gives the protein CASNRGGGNEQFF. The variable domain in full, completed from reference TRBV5-1 and TRBJ2-1, reads KAGVTQTPRYLIKTRGQQVTLSCSPISGHRSVSWYQQTPGQGLQFLFEYFSETQRNKGNFPGRFSGRQFSNSRSEMNVSTLELGDSALYLCASNRGGGNEQFFGPGTRLTVL.